This T cell receptor beta chain came from a study of T cell repertoires in cytomegalovirus infection. Study context: Recently identified HLA-C-restricted CMV epitopes and well-studied HLA-B-restricted CMV epitopes were used by the study. Through public TCR beta signatures, both CMV infection and matching HLA type were indicated. Study-level findings and limits: The cumulative frequency of public TCR beta families identified carriers of CMV plus the relevant HLA. Across the ex vivo response, the dominant clonotypes were HLA-C-restricted CMV-specific TCR beta clonotypes.

V lost 4 bases, J lost 7 bases, and 19 bases stayed unmatched. The CDR3 contains 20 residues. Germline V CDR1 and CDR2: MNHEY, SMNVEV (reference sequence). TCRdb redid the calling of the reads with MiXCR, one entry per CDR3 protein. The sample shows some 800,000 distinct CDR3 sequences, approximately 30% of them seen only once. With regard to this clonotype: Its matching antigen is unknown.

The sequence was obtained from a human donor in good health (CMV status not recorded). Some clones in this sample may be carry-over from other donors' samples. The chain carries TRBV27 and TRBJ2-1, with 13 nucleotides matching TRBD2. Sequences were derived from cultured CD8+ T cells from PBMCs, sampled from culture after CMV antigen stimulation. CDR3 sequence (DNA): TGTGCCAGCAGTTCCCGCCGGACTAGCGGGGGAGCACCGGGAGGGAATGAGCAGTTCTTC. Translation gives CASSSRRTSGGAPGGNEQFF.